Sequencing of this T cell receptor beta chain was carried out in a study of blood T cell repertoires in COVID-19. Study in general: T cells, B-cell-depleted T cells, or PBMCs supplied cDNA or gDNA.

Sequencing used immunoSEQ multiplex PCR; TCRdb keeps in-frame clones, though not all of them. Of roughly 120,000 clones listed, 88% are singletons. The CDR3 length is 15 residues. Germline lookup yields CDR1 SNHLY and CDR2 FYNNEI. Trimming took 6 bases from V and 5 from J, leaving 18 bases between them. Sequenced: peripheral blood. This sequence was found in a woman aged 45-65 years with acute or convalescent COVID-19. The chain uses TRBV2 and TRBJ2-3, with a weak D call TRBD2 (5 bases). The CDR3 loop is CASSPDSPMGDTQYF. For the CDR3, the DNA is TGTGCCAGCAGCCCGGACTCACCAATGGGAGATACGCAGTATTTT.